The 31 T cell receptor beta chains listed next were all sequenced from one sample in a study of blood T cell repertoires in COVID-19. Produced via immunoSEQ multiplex PCR; TCRdb's table is partial and in-frame only. The sample contains around 100,000 clones, approximately 86% of which appear only once. Sequencing was performed on PBMCs or T cells enriched from blood (not recorded which). The receptors stem from a woman aged 50 to 60 who had recovered from COVID-19.

This clone has just a few counts. The V and J genes are TRBV7-2 and TRBJ1-6; the D gene is possibly TRBD1 (5 bases). The CDR3 sequence is 14 residues long. The V end lost 5 bases, the J end lost 10 bases, and 15 bases lay between the germline ends. The V gene's germline CDR1 is SGHTA and CDR2 FQGNSA. CDR3 loop: CASSQRGESSPLHF. In nucleotides, the CDR3 is TGTGCCAGCAGCCAACGGGGGGAATCGTCACCCCTCCACTTT.

The chain uses TRBV5-4 and TRBJ1-2; D not resolved. Germline CDR1 is SGHNT and CDR2 is YYREEE (reference sequence). This CDR3 is 14 amino acids long. V lost 0 bases, J lost 2 bases, and 8 bases lay in between. The DNA for the CDR3 is TGTGCCAGCAGCTTGGGAGCAGGAAACTATGGCTACACCTTC. Amino acid sequence: CASSLGAGNYGYTF.

V is TRBV2 and J is TRBJ1-2; tentative D call: TRBD1 (5 bases). The V and J ends lost 5 bases and 5 bases respectively, with 12 bases between them. CDR3 size: 13 residues. Germline V gene sequence: CDR1 SNHLY, CDR2 FYNNEI. Written as DNA, the CDR3 is TGTGCCAGCAGTTCTCAGGGAATTTATGGCTACACCTTC. Translating it yields CASSSQGIYGYTF.

The chain employs TRBV18 and TRBJ1-1; no clear D. The CDR3 is 15 amino acids. Trimming cost V 0 bases and J 1 base, with 9 bases left between them. Germline CDR1 and CDR2: KGHSH and LQKENI. CDR3 sequence: CASSPPETWNTEAFF. CDR3 coding DNA: TGTGCCAGCTCACCACCTGAGACATGGAACACTGAAGCTTTCTTT.

The chain recombines TRBV3-1 (or the pseudogene TRBV3-2) with TRBJ2-1; 8 bases align to TRBD2. The CDR3 runs 15 residues. Germline V gene sequence: CDR1 LGHDT, CDR2 YNNKEL (reference sequence). Germline trimming cut 1 base from V and 11 bases from J; bases unmatched to any gene: 10. CDR3 DNA sequence: TGTGCCAGCAGCCAAGCCGGGACTAGTGCCAGGAAGCAGTTCTTC. It translates to CASSQAGTSARKQFF.

V and J are TRBV7-9 and TRBJ2-4; D is perhaps TRBD1 (6 bases). The CDR3 spans 17 residues. Germline CDR1 reads SEHNR; CDR2 reads FQNEAQ (reference sequence). Trimming took 5 bases from V and 3 from J, leaving 20 bases between them. The CDR3 is CASSQAGQGYSKNIQYF. In DNA form, the CDR3 reads TGTGCCAGCAGCCAGGCTGGCCAGGGGTACAGCAAAAACATTCAGTACTTC.

The chain combines TRBV24-1 with TRBJ1-3, with D unclear. The CDR3 covers 13 residues. V lost 4 bases, J lost 5 bases, and 8 bases lay in between. Germline CDR1 KGHDR, CDR2 SFDVKD. For the CDR3, the DNA is TGTGCCACCAGTGACCCACTAAGAAACACCATATATTTT. It is translated as CATSDPLRNTIYF.

The rearrangement uses TRBV5-4 and TRBJ2-7; the D gene is possibly TRBD2 (6 bases). Per germline, CDR1 SGHNT and CDR2 YYREEE (reference sequence). V was clipped by 3 bases and J by 3 bases, with 7 bases between them. This CDR3 is built from 12 residues. Written as DNA, the CDR3 is TGTGCCAGCAGCTCCGGGAGCTACGAGCAGTACTTC. Its protein is CASSSGSYEQYF.

The chain joins TRBV21-1 to TRBJ2-3; the table's D call, TRBD2, has no DNA check behind it. TRBV21-1 is a pseudogene. CDR3 length: 17 amino acids. The CDR3 DNA reads as TGTGCCAGCAGCAAAGGTTGGCAGGGGAGGGGATCAGATACGCAGTATTTT. Encoded protein: CASSKGWQGRGSDTQYF.

The chain is built from TRBV7-9 and TRBJ2-2; D unclear. The V gene lost 2 bases and the J gene lost 1 base, with 5 bases spanning the gap. In germline, CDR1 is SEHNR, CDR2 FQNEAQ (reference sequence). The length of the CDR3 is 14 residues. Written as DNA, the CDR3 is TGTGCCAGCAGCTTAACAGAGAACACCGGGGAGCTGTTTTTT. Protein sequence: CASSLTENTGELFF.

The genes are TRBV6-1 and TRBJ1-2; a weak D match, TRBD1 (5 bases). The CDR3 is 14 residues long. Deletions cut 3 bases from V and 5 bases from J, with 13 bases between. Germline-derived CDR1 and CDR2 are MNHNS and SASEGT. The DNA of the CDR3 is TGTGCCAGCAGTGATGTGGGGCTGGGTTATGGCTACACCTTC. It yields the protein CASSDVGLGYGYTF.

The J gene is TRBJ2-3, the V gene TRBV9; the D gene is possibly TRBD2 (6 bases). This CDR3 spans 15 amino acids. Germline V lookup: CDR1 SGDLS, CDR2 YYNGEE. V lost 3 bases, J lost 4 bases, and 15 bases lay in between. CDR3 region: CASSEGLSSPDTQYF. The CDR3 nucleotides are TGTGCCAGCAGCGAGGGACTCTCGTCCCCAGATACGCAGTATTTT.

This chain connects TRBV6-2 or TRBV6-3 to TRBJ2-5, with D tentatively TRBD1 (5 bases). Germline CDR1 reads MNHEY; CDR2 reads SVGEGT. V lost 4 bases and J 5 bases, leaving 20 bases between the germline ends. This CDR3 has 16 amino acids. CDR3 bases: TGTGCCAGCAGTTTTGTTTGGGCAGGGCTGTGGGAGACCCAGTACTTC. The encoded protein is CASSFVWAGLWETQYF.

This clone was counted once. Other nucleotide sequences from this sample produce the same CDR3. The chain combines TRBV28 with TRBJ2-5; tentatively, D is TRBD2 (5 bases). V gave up 5 bases and J gave up 4 bases, with 11 bases separating them. The CDR3 has 13 amino acids. CDR1 is MDHEN, CDR2 SYDVKM, per germline. The CDR3 spells CASSSLAGETQYF. The CDR3 bases are TGTGCCAGCAGTAGCCTAGCTGGAGAGACCCAGTACTTC.

This clone has just one count. This chain uses TRBV5-1 with TRBJ1-2; D is uncertain. The CDR3 extends over 14 amino acids. V shed 1 base and J shed 7 bases, with 14 bases lying between them. Germline V CDR1 and CDR2: SGHRS, YFSETQ. The CDR3 region has the DNA TGCGCCAGCAGCTTGTCCGAGGGCACCGGTGGCTACACCTTC. It codes for CASSLSEGTGGYTF.

The J gene is TRBJ2-7, the V gene TRBV5-1, with 8 bases aligning to TRBD1. The germline CDR1 and CDR2 sequences are SGHRS and YFSETQ. This CDR3 region has 15 residues. V lost 0 bases, J lost 5 bases, and 7 bases stayed unmatched. CDR3: CASSLEGQGSDEQYF. Here the CDR3 DNA reads TGCGCCAGCAGCTTGGAAGGACAGGGTAGCGACGAGCAGTACTTC.

V usage is TRBV19 and J usage is TRBJ1-4; no firm D call. V gave up 9 bases and J gave up 7 bases, with 15 bases separating them. The CDR3 sequence is 13 residues long. CDR1 and CDR2 from the germline V gene are LNHDA and SQIVND (reference sequence). In DNA, the CDR3 is TGTGCCAGCACCCCCTCAACATCTGAAAAACTGTTTTTT. This sequence encodes CASTPSTSEKLFF. Looking up the rest from reference TRBV19 and TRBJ1-4 gives the full variable domain: DGGITQSPKYLFRKEGQNVTLSCEQNLNHDAMYWYRQDPGQGLRLIYYSQIVNDFQKGDIAEGYSVSREKKESFPLTVTSAQKNPTAFYLCASTPSTSEKLFFGSGTQLSVL.

The rearrangement joins TRBV18 to TRBJ1-5; perhaps TRBD1 as D (5 bases). V was shortened by 3 bases and J by 0 bases, with 12 bases between the two germline ends. Germline CDR1 is KGHSH and CDR2 is LQKENI. The CDR3 covers 16 residues. CDR3 nucleotides: TGTGCCAGCTCACCCGTTGACAGCTATAGCAATCAGCCCCAGCATTTT. This encodes CASSPVDSYSNQPQHF.

J is TRBJ1-3 and V is TRBV5-1, with D maybe TRBD1 (6 bases). Per germline, CDR1 SGHRS and CDR2 YFSETQ. This CDR3 comprises 14 residues. Trimming left V 8 bases short and J 0 bases short, with 12 bases between. The CDR3 region is CASTTGSSGNTIYF. DNA for the CDR3: TGCGCCAGTACGACAGGATCCTCTGGAAACACCATATATTTT.

By sample fraction, this clone is medium-sized. The rearrangement links TRBV7-2 to TRBJ2-5; 11 nucleotides agree with TRBD2. Germline values: CDR1 SGHTA, CDR2 FQGNSA. Trimming at V came to 2 bases and at J to 5 bases, leaving 7 bases not matched to a gene. This CDR3 contains 16 residues. The CDR3 is CASSLFFSGGAETQYF. The CDR3, as DNA: TGTGCCAGCAGCTTATTCTTTAGCGGGGGGGCGGAGACCCAGTACTTC.

This chain joins TRBV27 and TRBJ2-7; 7 bases align to TRBD2. CDR3 size: 23 residues. Germline V gives CDR1 MNHEY, CDR2 SMNVEV (reference sequence). V trimming: 6 bases; J trimming: 0 bases; junction bases outside the gene matches: 32. The CDR3 loop is CASRHDTRLVGTTLKVASYEQYF. The CDR3 DNA reads TGTGCCAGCAGACACGACACTCGGCTTGTGGGGACTACACTAAAGGTCGCCTCCTACGAGCAGTACTTC.

CDR3 sequence: CASSSSGGKDTQYF. In nucleotides, the CDR3 is TGTGCCAGCAGTTCCAGCGGGGGGAAAGATACGCAGTATTTT. This chain connects TRBV3-1 (or the pseudogene TRBV3-2) to TRBJ2-3; the match to TRBD2 covers 9 bases. The CDR3 consists of 14 residues. Per germline, CDR1 LGHDT and CDR2 YNNKEL (reference sequence). V lost 6 bases and J lost 5; bases outside the gene matches: 6.

This chain uses TRBV27 with TRBJ1-6; D not resolved. This CDR3 spans 14 amino acids. Germline CDR1 reads MNHEY; CDR2 reads SMNVEV (reference sequence). Trimming cost V 6 bases and J 0 bases, with 6 bases left between them. CDR3 nucleotides: TGTGCCAGCAGCATGAGCTCCTATAATTCACCCCTCCACTTT. Translation gives CASSMSSYNSPLHF.

The rearrangement joins TRBV18 to TRBJ2-5; 7 nucleotides align to TRBD1. The V and J ends lost 4 bases and 2 bases, in that order; junction bases with no gene match: 7. The length of the CDR3 is 15 residues. CDR1 KGHSH and CDR2 LQKENI come from the germline V gene. DNA for the CDR3: TGTGCCAGCTCACTCCAGACAGGGCAACAAGAGACCCAGTACTTC. It codes for CASSLQTGQQETQYF. Full variable domain (missing parts from reference TRBV18 and TRBJ2-5): NAGVMQNPRHLVRRRGQEARLRCSPMKGHSHVYWYRQLPEEGLKFMVYLQKENIIDESGMPKERFSAEFPKEGPSILRIQQVVRGDSAAYFCASSLQTGQQETQYFGPGTRLLVL.

V usage is TRBV7-2 and J usage is TRBJ2-1, with TRBD2 identical over 7 bases. There are 16 residues in the CDR3. The germline V gene encodes CDR1 SGHTA and CDR2 FQGNSA. V lost 1 base and J lost 4; bases outside the gene matches: 7. CDR3 protein: CASSLVRLAVYNEQFF. CDR3 DNA sequence: TGTGCCAGCAGCTTAGTAAGGCTAGCGGTTTACAATGAGCAGTTCTTC.

V usage is TRBV2 and J usage is TRBJ1-2; perhaps TRBD1 as D (5 bases). Trimming pared 7 bases from V and 2 bases from J, leaving 11 bases between. This CDR3 is built from 13 residues. Germline loops: CDR1 SNHLY, CDR2 FYNNEI. The CDR3 protein is CASNLRQNYGYTF. For the CDR3, the DNA is TGTGCCAGCAATTTGAGACAGAACTATGGCTACACCTTC. Looking up the rest from reference TRBV2 and TRBJ1-2 gives the full variable domain: EPEVTQTPSHQVTQMGQEVILRCVPISNHLYFYWYRQILGQKVEFLVSFYNNEISEKSEIFDDQFSVERPDGSNFTLKIRSTKLEDSAMYFCASNLRQNYGYTFGSGTRLTVV.

This clone was seen a single time. This chain connects TRBV3-1 (or the pseudogene TRBV3-2) to TRBJ2-5; 8 bases are shared with TRBD1. Germline V lookup: CDR1 LGHDT, CDR2 YNNKEL (reference sequence). The CDR3 runs to 15 residues. J was trimmed by 1 base and V by 4 bases; bases with no gene match: 5. The CDR3 reads CASSPGQVIQETQYF. CDR3 sequence (DNA): TGTGCCAGCAGCCCGGGACAGGTGATCCAAGAGACCCAGTACTTC.

This chain connects TRBV29-1 to TRBJ1-1, with a weak D call TRBD1 (6 bases). The CDR3 length is 13 residues. Between the trimmed V and J ends, which lost 2 bases and 4 bases, there was a span of 11 bases. Germline V gene sequence: CDR1 SQVTM, CDR2 ANQGSEA. The CDR3 protein is CSVEKGVSTEAFF. CDR3 nucleotides: TGCAGCGTTGAAAAGGGGGTCAGCACTGAAGCTTTCTTT.

This chain uses TRBV28 with TRBJ1-5, with unresolved D. V shed 6 bases and J shed 0 bases, with 15 bases lying between them. Germline V gene data show CDR1 as MDHEN and CDR2 as SYDVKM. The CDR3 has 16 residues. As DNA, the CDR3 is TGTGCCAGCAGCCAAGCGGCAGCTTATAGCAATCAGCCCCAGCATTTT. Amino acid sequence: CASSQAAAYSNQPQHF.

The genes are TRBV24-1 and TRBJ2-3; no definite D call. The CDR3 covers 14 residues. The germline V gene encodes CDR1 KGHDR and CDR2 SFDVKD. Trimming stripped 7 bases from V and 2 bases from J, with 12 bases between. The CDR3 sequence: CATRATLATDTQYF. CDR3 sequence (DNA): TGTGCCACCAGGGCAACTTTAGCCACAGATACGCAGTATTTT.

This chain links TRBV5-1 with TRBJ1-1; D call uncertain. Germline V lookup: CDR1 SGHRS, CDR2 YFSETQ. The CDR3 has 17 amino acids. The V end lost 0 bases, the J end lost 0 bases, and 15 bases lay between the germline ends. The CDR3 region is CASSLALPEGLNTEAFF. In DNA form, the CDR3 reads TGCGCCAGCAGCTTGGCCTTACCTGAGGGTTTGAACACTGAAGCTTTCTTT. Full variable domain (missing parts from reference TRBV5-1 and TRBJ1-1): KAGVTQTPRYLIKTRGQQVTLSCSPISGHRSVSWYQQTPGQGLQFLFEYFSETQRNKGNFPGRFSGRQFSNSRSEMNVSTLELGDSALYLCASSLALPEGLNTEAFFGQGTRLTVV.